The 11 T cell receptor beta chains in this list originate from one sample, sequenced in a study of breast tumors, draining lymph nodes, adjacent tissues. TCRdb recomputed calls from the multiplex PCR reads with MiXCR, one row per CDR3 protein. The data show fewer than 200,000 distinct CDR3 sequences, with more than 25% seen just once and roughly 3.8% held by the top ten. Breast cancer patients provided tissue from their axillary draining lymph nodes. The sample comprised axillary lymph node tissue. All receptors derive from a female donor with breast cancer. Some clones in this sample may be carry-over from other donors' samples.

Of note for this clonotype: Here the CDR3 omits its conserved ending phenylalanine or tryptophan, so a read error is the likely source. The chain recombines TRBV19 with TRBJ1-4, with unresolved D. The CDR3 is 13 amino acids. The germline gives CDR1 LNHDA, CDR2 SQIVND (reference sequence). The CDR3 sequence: CTSRPGPNEKLFY. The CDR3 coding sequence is TGTACCAGTAGACCCGGACCTAATGAAAAACTGTTTTAT.

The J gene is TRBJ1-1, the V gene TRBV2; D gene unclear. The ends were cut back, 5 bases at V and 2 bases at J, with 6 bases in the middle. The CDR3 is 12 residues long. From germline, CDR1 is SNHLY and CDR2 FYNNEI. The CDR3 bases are TGTGCCAGCAGTCTAAGCAACACTGAAGCTTTCTTT. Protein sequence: CASSLSNTEAFF. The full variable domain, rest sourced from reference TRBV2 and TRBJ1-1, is EPEVTQTPSHQVTQMGQEVILRCVPISNHLYFYWYRQILGQKVEFLVSFYNNEISEKSEIFDDQFSVERPDGSNFTLKIRSTKLEDSAMYFCASSLSNTEAFFGQGTRLTVV.

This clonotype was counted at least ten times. In nucleotides, the CDR3 is TGCGCCAGCAGCCAAGATTTGCGTGGGGAGCTGTTTTTT. The encoded protein is CASSQDLRGELFF. This chain connects TRBV4-1 to TRBJ2-2; no definite D call. This CDR3 has 13 residues. Germline V CDR1 and CDR2: MGHRA, YSYEKL. V shed 0 bases and J shed 8 bases, with 7 bases lying between them.

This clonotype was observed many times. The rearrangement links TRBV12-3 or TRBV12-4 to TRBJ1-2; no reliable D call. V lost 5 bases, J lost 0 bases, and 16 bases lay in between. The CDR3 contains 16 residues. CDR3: CASSLRGRDTNYGYTF. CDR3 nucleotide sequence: TGTGCCAGCAGTCTAAGAGGGAGGGATACTAACTATGGCTACACCTTC.

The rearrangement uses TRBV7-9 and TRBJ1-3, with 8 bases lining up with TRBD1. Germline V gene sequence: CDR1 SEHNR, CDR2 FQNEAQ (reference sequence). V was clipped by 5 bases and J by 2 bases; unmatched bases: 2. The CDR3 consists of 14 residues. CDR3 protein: CASSTTGAGNTIYF. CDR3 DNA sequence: TGTGCCAGCAGCACGACAGGGGCTGGAAACACCATATATTTT.

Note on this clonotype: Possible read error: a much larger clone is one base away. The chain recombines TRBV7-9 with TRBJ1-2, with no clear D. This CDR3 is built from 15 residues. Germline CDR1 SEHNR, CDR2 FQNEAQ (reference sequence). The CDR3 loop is CASSRSTVVNYGHPF. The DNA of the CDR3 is TGTGCCAGCAGCCGTAGTACGGTAGTTAACTATGGCCACCCCTTC.

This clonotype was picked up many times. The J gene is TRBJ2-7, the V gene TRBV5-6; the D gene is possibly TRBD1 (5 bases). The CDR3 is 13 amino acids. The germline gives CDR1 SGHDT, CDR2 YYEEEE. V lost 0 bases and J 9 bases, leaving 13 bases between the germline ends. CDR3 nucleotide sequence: TGTGCCAGCAGCTTGGGACAGCCTACGCCGCAGTACTTC. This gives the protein CASSLGQPTPQYF.

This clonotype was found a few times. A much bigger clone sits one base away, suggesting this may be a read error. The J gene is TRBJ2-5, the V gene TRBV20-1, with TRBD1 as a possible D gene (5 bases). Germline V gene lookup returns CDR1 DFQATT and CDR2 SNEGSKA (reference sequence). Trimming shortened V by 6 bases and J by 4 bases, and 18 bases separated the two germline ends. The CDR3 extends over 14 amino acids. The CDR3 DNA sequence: TGCAGTGCGCGGAATCCAACAGGTCGAGAGACCCAGTACTTC. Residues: CSARNPTGRETQYF.

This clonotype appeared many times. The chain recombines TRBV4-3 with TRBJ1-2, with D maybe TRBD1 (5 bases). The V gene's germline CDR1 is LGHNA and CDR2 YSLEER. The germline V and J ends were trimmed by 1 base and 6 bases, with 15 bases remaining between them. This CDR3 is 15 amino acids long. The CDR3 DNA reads TGCGCCAGCAGCCAAGCTGTATCCAGGGTCGATGGCTACACCTTC. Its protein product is CASSQAVSRVDGYTF.

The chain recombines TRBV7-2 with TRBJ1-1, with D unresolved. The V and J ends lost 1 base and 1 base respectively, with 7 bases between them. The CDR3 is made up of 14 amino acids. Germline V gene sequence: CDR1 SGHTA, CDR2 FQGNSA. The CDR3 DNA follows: TGTGCCAGCAGCTTAGACCAGAGGAACACTGAAGCTTTCTTT. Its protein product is CASSLDQRNTEAFF.

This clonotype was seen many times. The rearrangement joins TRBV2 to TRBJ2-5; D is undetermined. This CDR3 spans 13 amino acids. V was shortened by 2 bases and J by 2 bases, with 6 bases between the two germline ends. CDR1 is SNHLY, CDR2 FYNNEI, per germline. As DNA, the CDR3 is TGTGCCAGCAGTGAATTGCGGCAAGAGACCCAGTACTTC. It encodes CASSELRQETQYF.